These T cell receptor beta chains were read from a single sample in a study of cytomegalovirus exposure and HLA in healthy donors. Generated by immunoSEQ multiplex PCR, the TCRdb table keeps only in-frame clones and is missing some. Found here are about 97,000 clones, under 80% of them singletons; the top ten hold 3.5% to 5%. The sample was PBMCs. The source is a man aged 40-49 years in good health and CMV-seronegative. Both conserved end residues are part of each CDR3. The D gene is left open where the match is weak. Size tells how often a clone was seen (once, few, many) or the class of an expanded clone, and some rows leave it out.

J: TRBJ1-6
size: few
D: TRBD1
V: TRBV6-4
DNA: TGTGCCAGCAGTCCGCAACAGGGGGCGAATTCACCCCTCCACTTT
CDR3: CASSPQQGANSPLHF

J: TRBJ1-6
size: .
D: .
V: TRBV14
DNA: TGTGCCAGCACCATGGTAGCGGGGCCTAATTCACCCCTCCACTTT
CDR3: CASTMVAGPNSPLHF

J: TRBJ1-2
size: .
D: .
V: TRBV18
DNA: TGTGCCAGCTCACCAGGCCAGGCCGGCATGTCCTTCTACACCTTC
CDR3: CASSPGQAGMSFYTF

J: TRBJ2-2
size: .
D: TRBD1
V: TRBV5-1
DNA: TGCGCCAGCAGCTTCCCAGGGGGCGAGAACACCGGGGAGCTGTTTTTT
CDR3: CASSFPGGENTGELFF

J: TRBJ2-1
size: .
D: TRBD1
V: TRBV5-1
DNA: TGCGCCAGCAGCTTGGGGGACAGGGTCAATGAGCAGTTCTTC
CDR3: CASSLGDRVNEQFF

J: TRBJ1-1
size: few
D: TRBD1
V: TRBV27
DNA: TGTGCCAGCAGTTTGTGGCAGGGGGCAGGGGAAGCTTTCTTT
CDR3: CASSLWQGAGEAFF

J: TRBJ1-4
size: .
D: .
V: TRBV6-5
DNA: TGTGCCAGCACCCTGGGGGCAGGGCGAAGTGAAAAACTGTTTTTT
CDR3: CASTLGAGRSEKLFF

J: TRBJ1-2
size: .
D: .
V: TRBV4-1
DNA: TGCGCCAGCAGCCAAGATGCAGGTAGCTATGGCTACACCTTC
CDR3: CASSQDAGSYGYTF

J: TRBJ2-3
size: .
D: .
V: TRBV30
DNA: TGTGCCTGGAGTGTAGGCCAGGGGAGCACAGATACGCAGTATTTT
CDR3: CAWSVGQGSTDTQYF

J: TRBJ2-4
size: .
D: .
V: TRBV5-1
DNA: TGCGCCAGCAGCTTGGACGGCAGGCTAGCCAAAAACATTCAGTACTTC
CDR3: CASSLDGRLAKNIQYF

J: TRBJ2-1
size: .
D: .
V: TRBV19
DNA: TGTGCCAGTAGTATACTACTACTCAATGAGCAGTTCTTC
CDR3: CASSILLLNEQFF

J: TRBJ2-1
size: .
D: TRBD2
V: TRBV7-3
DNA: TGTGCCAGCAGCTTGGGGACTAGCCAGTTCTTC
CDR3: CASSLGTSQFF

J: TRBJ2-3
size: .
D: TRBD2
V: TRBV4-3
DNA: TGCGCCAGCAGCCAAGCAACACTAGCGGGCTGGAGAACAGATACGCAGTATTTT
CDR3: CASSQATLAGWRTDTQYF

J: TRBJ1-2
size: .
D: TRBD1
V: TRBV5-1
DNA: TGCGCCAGCAGCGAGGGACAGGGGATTGGCTACACCTTC
CDR3: CASSEGQGIGYTF

J: TRBJ1-5
size: .
D: TRBD1
V: TRBV7-2
DNA: TGTGCCAGCAGCTTGGGACAGCTTCAGCCCCAGCATTTT
CDR3: CASSLGQLQPQHF

J: TRBJ1-2
size: .
D: .
V: TRBV10-3
DNA: TGTGCCACCCTCAAGGGGCAGGGTGGCCATGGCTACACCTTC
CDR3: CATLKGQGGHGYTF

J: TRBJ1-6
size: .
D: .
V: TRBV2
DNA: TGTGCCAGCAGTGGACAGTGGAATTCACCCCTCCACTTT
CDR3: CASSGQWNSPLHF

J: TRBJ2-1
size: .
D: .
V: TRBV5-1
DNA: TGCGCCAGCAGCCTTTACACCGGGACTCCTAATGAGCAGTTCTTC
CDR3: CASSLYTGTPNEQFF

J: TRBJ1-3
size: .
D: .
V: TRBV28
DNA: TGTGCCAGCAGTTCCACCAGAGGGCTAAACACCATATATTTT
CDR3: CASSSTRGLNTIYF

J: TRBJ2-1
size: .
D: .
V: TRBV5-4
DNA: TGTGCCAGCAGCTCCCCGCATGGATGGAGCTCCTACAATGAGCAGTTCTTC
CDR3: CASSSPHGWSSYNEQFF

J: TRBJ2-1
size: .
D: .
V: TRBV11-2
DNA: TGTGCCAGCAGCTTTAGAGGGGGGGCCTACAATGAGCAGTTCTTC
CDR3: CASSFRGGAYNEQFF

J: TRBJ1-2
size: .
D: .
V: TRBV27
DNA: TGTGCCAGCACCCCATCCGGGGGCTATGGCTACACCTTC
CDR3: CASTPSGGYGYTF

J: TRBJ1-2
size: .
D: TRBD1
V: TRBV7-9
DNA: TGTGCCAGCAGCCCGGGACAGGCCAACTATGGCTACACCTTC
CDR3: CASSPGQANYGYTF

J: TRBJ2-6
size: .
D: TRBD1
V: TRBV7-9
DNA: TGTGCCAGCAGGTTACTGGGGACAGGGGACATAGGGGCCAACGTCCTGACTTTC
CDR3: CASRLLGTGDIGANVLTF

J: TRBJ2-1
size: .
D: TRBD2
V: TRBV6-6
DNA: TGTGCCAGCAGTTACAGAATAGCGGGGACCTCAGAGCAGTTCTTC
CDR3: CASSYRIAGTSEQFF

J: TRBJ2-5
size: .
D: TRBD1
V: TRBV30
DNA: TGTGCCTGGAGGGGGACAGGGAGACAAGAGACCCAGTACTTC
CDR3: CAWRGTGRQETQYF

J: TRBJ1-1
size: .
D: .
V: TRBV7-9
DNA: TGTGCCAGCAGCGAAGCGGGACAAAGCACTGAAGCTTTCTTT
CDR3: CASSEAGQSTEAFF

J: TRBJ1-2
size: .
D: .
V: TRBV6-5
DNA: TGTGCCAGCAGTTACATCAATAACTATGGCTACACCTTC
CDR3: CASSYINNYGYTF

J: TRBJ2-2
size: .
D: TRBD1
V: TRBV4-3
DNA: TGCGCCAGCAGCCACGCACCGGGACAGGGGGTCGGGGAGCTGTTTTTT
CDR3: CASSHAPGQGVGELFF

J: TRBJ1-2
size: .
D: .
V: TRBV18
DNA: TGTGCCAGCTCACCTTACCGAGAAGCTAACTATGGCTACACCTTC
CDR3: CASSPYREANYGYTF

J: TRBJ2-5
size: .
D: TRBD1
V: TRBV7-6
DNA: TGTGCCAGCAGATTAGACCCTCCGACAGGGTCTGGGGAGACCCAGTACTTC
CDR3: CASRLDPPTGSGETQYF

J: TRBJ2-3
size: .
D: TRBD1
V: TRBV5-4
DNA: TGTGCCAGCAGCTTACGGCAGGGGGCAACAGATACGCAGTATTTT
CDR3: CASSLRQGATDTQYF

J: TRBJ2-3
size: .
D: TRBD2
V: TRBV9
DNA: TGTGCCAGCAGCCCACTAGCGGGGGGCACAGATACGCAGTATTTT
CDR3: CASSPLAGGTDTQYF

J: TRBJ1-2
size: .
D: .
V: TRBV30
DNA: TGTGCCTGGAGTAGTGAGGCCTACACCTTC
CDR3: CAWSSEAYTF

J: TRBJ1-5
size: .
D: .
V: TRBV28
DNA: TGTGCCAGCAGACCGGACAGAGGGCAGCCCCAGCATTTT
CDR3: CASRPDRGQPQHF

J: TRBJ2-7
size: .
D: TRBD1
V: TRBV11-2
DNA: TGTGCCAGCAGCCACGGACAGGGCCTCTACGAGCAGTACTTC
CDR3: CASSHGQGLYEQYF

J: TRBJ1-5
size: .
D: .
V: TRBV6-6
DNA: TGTGCCAGTAGCAGGGATTATAGCAATCAGCCCCAGCATTTT
CDR3: CASSRDYSNQPQHF

J: TRBJ1-5
size: .
D: TRBD1
V: TRBV6-6
DNA: TGTGCCAGCAGTCCCGGGACAGGGAGCAATCAGCCCCAGCATTTT
CDR3: CASSPGTGSNQPQHF

J: TRBJ1-5
size: .
D: .
V: TRBV7-9
DNA: TGTTCCAGCAGCTTCGGGCCCTCTCGGGGTCGCAATCAGCCCCAGCATTTT
CDR3: CSSSFGPSRGRNQPQHF

J: TRBJ1-3
size: once
D: .
V: TRBV4-1
DNA: TGCGCCAGCAGCCAAGTATCCCCTGTGAGCTCTGGAAACACCATATATTTT
CDR3: CASSQVSPVSSGNTIYF

J: TRBJ2-5
size: .
D: .
V: TRBV14
DNA: TGTGCCAGCAGCCAGGTGCGGGGGGACAGCCTGACCTCGTACCAAGAGACCCAGTACTTC
CDR3: CASSQVRGDSLTSYQETQYF

J: TRBJ1-1
size: .
D: .
V: TRBV5-1
DNA: TGCGCCAGCAGCTTCGCAGGGGAGAACACTGAAGCTTTCTTT
CDR3: CASSFAGENTEAFF

J: TRBJ1-4
size: .
D: .
V: TRBV5-4
DNA: TGTGCCAGCAGCTCAGCGGGGTTAAACGAAAAACTGTTTTTT
CDR3: CASSSAGLNEKLFF

J: TRBJ2-1
size: .
D: .
V: TRBV5-1
DNA: TGCGCCAGCAGCCCAGTACCAAACAATGAGCAGTTCTTC
CDR3: CASSPVPNNEQFF

J: TRBJ1-2
size: few
D: TRBD1
V: TRBV13
DNA: TGTGCCAGCAGCCCCGGGACAGGGGTCGCGATTGGGTATGGCTACACCTTC
CDR3: CASSPGTGVAIGYGYTF

J: TRBJ2-2
size: .
D: .
V: TRBV7-3
DNA: TGTGCCAGCAGGAAGGGGACATCGAACACCGGGGAGCTGTTTTTT
CDR3: CASRKGTSNTGELFF

J: TRBJ2-1
size: .
D: TRBD2
V: TRBV29-1
DNA: TGCAGCGTTGTTGGACTAGCCCGCTACAATGAGCAGTTCTTC
CDR3: CSVVGLARYNEQFF

J: TRBJ1-6
size: few
D: .
V: TRBV6-5
DNA: TGTGCCAGCAGGCCACAGGGTTTGTACTCACCCCTCCACTTT
CDR3: CASRPQGLYSPLHF

J: TRBJ1-2
size: few
D: TRBD1
V: TRBV7-3
DNA: TGTGCCAGCAGCGATCACGGGTCCCAGCAGGGGGACTATGGCTACACCTTC
CDR3: CASSDHGSQQGDYGYTF

J: TRBJ1-1
size: .
D: .
V: TRBV6-1
DNA: TGTGCCAGCAGTGAGGTGACTCATAACACTGAAGCTTTCTTT
CDR3: CASSEVTHNTEAFF

J: TRBJ2-7
size: once
D: .
V: TRBV30
DNA: TGTGCCTGGAGCCGGAGTGCAACCTACGAGCAGTACTTC
CDR3: CAWSRSATYEQYF

J: TRBJ1-2
size: .
D: .
V: TRBV29-1
DNA: TGCAGCGCGCGCCTGGTGACAGCGCCTAACTATGGCTACACCTTC
CDR3: CSARLVTAPNYGYTF

J: TRBJ2-5
size: .
D: .
V: TRBV27
DNA: TGTGCCAGCAGTTTAGGGAGGACGGTACAAGAGACCCAGTACTTC
CDR3: CASSLGRTVQETQYF

J: TRBJ2-3
size: .
D: .
V: TRBV28
DNA: TGTGCCAGCAGTTTCGGGACATCGGGGACAGATACGCAGTATTTT
CDR3: CASSFGTSGTDTQYF

J: TRBJ1-5
size: many
D: .
V: TRBV6-1
DNA: TGTGCCAGCAGTGAATTCGGGTGGACAGCAGATAGCAATCAGCCCCAGCATTTT
CDR3: CASSEFGWTADSNQPQHF